This T cell receptor beta chain was sequenced during a study of blood T cells in healthy people across ages (dated by TCRdb to about 2015). Looking at the study overall: Template switching captured roughly one uniquely barcoded TCR beta cDNA molecule per two T cells in model experiments. The study measured age-related changes in TCR beta repertoire diversity using deep sequencing normalized with unique cDNA molecular identifiers. The donors were divided into four age groups: young (average about 15 years), middle-aged (over 35), aged (roughly 60) and long-lived (roughly 82). Donors of different ages were randomly distributed across sequencing lanes to avoid experimental bias. Using the same blood draw, the study looked at two additional independent replicas of 1 million unique cDNA reads for two donors, one aged 18 to 30 and the other aged 80 or older. The research as a whole found: Because profiling used bulk unsorted PBMCs, naive and antigen-experienced compartments could not be compared conclusively. The long-lived group showed more naive CD4+ T cells, fewer expanded clones and increased TCR diversity than the aged group, suggesting age selection. There was a strong correlation between observed TCR beta diversity and the percentage of naive T cells measured by flow cytometry. Observed TCR beta diversity per million T cells fell roughly linearly with age, and a significant reduction was already apparent by age around 44. Estimates of total diversity from one million sequenced T cells were regarded as lower bounds and underestimates. The CMV infection status of donors was not known, potentially confounding age-related changes in expanded clonotypes.

The approximately 41 donors, aged roughly 6 to 100 years, were systemically healthy Caucasian individuals from Russia. Approximately 9.7 milliliters of peripheral blood were drawn from each donor into EDTA-treated Vacutainer tubes. Ficoll-Paque density-gradient centrifugation was used to isolate PBMCs, with at least 6.5 million obtained per sample. Total RNA was extracted from PBMCs with Trizol reagent, with at least 6 micrograms obtained per sample. For every donor, an aliquot of PBMCs went through flow cytometry to measure the percentages of naive CD45RAhigh/CD27high T cells. A few counts support this clonotype. Its target antigen remains unknown. No per-base quality is available; no much larger clone lies one base away. The library came from 5' RACE. TCRdb names Illumina HiSeq 2500 as the instrument used. A second PCR of roughly 7 to 11 cycles was run with a J-beta primer mix and a sample-barcoded 5' primer. A unique molecular identifier was introduced onto each TCR beta cDNA molecule by a template-switch 5' adaptor carrying 12 random nucleotides. Each sample yielded at least 2.5 million CDR3-containing paired-end reads. The Mint cDNA synthesis kit, primed by a TRBC-specific oligonucleotide, was used to synthesize first-strand cDNA from all RNA. After uracil-DNA glycosylase treatment, a first 18-cycle PCR used universal primers M1SS and BC2_uni_R on all cDNA. The authors' pipeline ran thus. For normalization, 1 million high-quality reads were randomly selected from each sample, with every read carrying a distinct molecular identifier. Instead of being binned into consensus sequences, reads with shared molecular identifiers were discarded. CDR3 identification, clonotype clustering and error correction used MiTCR with a Q25 quality threshold and the strictest error-elimination algorithm. Lower-bound total TCR beta diversity was estimated with a nonparametric unseen species model using Euler transformation. TCRdb reran the public reads through fastp at Q25 and MiXCR, keeping productive beta chains. Rows are combined by CDR3 protein, so each entry shows the most common genes and DNA. None of the V and J calls come from the authors' own analysis; TCRdb made them. The sample table records about 1,000,000 distinct CDR3 sequences; 35% to 50% of these occur just once. Under 20% of the sample lies in the top ten.

CDR1 and CDR2 (SNHLY, FYNNEI) derive from the germline V gene. Here V drops 6 bases and J drops 7 bases, and the junction holds 6 bases not matched to any gene. Its CDR3 holds 15 amino acids, cysteine through phenylalanine. Kept here is only the CDR3 DNA, which spans 45 bases and is read in frame from base 1. The source is a woman aged 60-70 years in good health. The V and J segments used are TRBV2 and TRBJ2-1, and 13 junctional nucleotides match TRBD2. The sequencing input was blood. The nucleotide sequence reads as follows: TGTGCCAGCAGACTAGCGGGAGGGCCAAGAAATGAGCAGTTCTTC. The encoded protein is CASRLAGGPRNEQFF.